A selection of T cell receptor beta chains follows, all from one sample in a study of T cells in Graves' hyperthyroidism and ophthalmopathy. TCRdb processed the multiplex PCR reads anew with MiXCR; each CDR3 protein has one entry. The sample contains about 400,000 distinct CDR3 sequences, about 13% of which appear only once. Sample: blood. These receptors were collected from a woman younger than 35 with Graves' hyperthyroidism. Each CDR3 is given with its conserved first and last residue. Fields, in order: CDR3 length, J gene, V gene, CDR3 protein.

CDR3 length: 13
J gene: TRBJ2-1
V gene: TRBV20-1
CDR3 protein: CSALRGTYNEQFF

CDR3 length: 12
J gene: TRBJ2-7
V gene: TRBV20-1
CDR3 protein: CSVSGQIYEQYF

CDR3 length: 21
J gene: TRBJ2-1
V gene: TRBV20-1
CDR3 protein: CSARQGPTGLAGGSSYNEQFF

CDR3 length: 19
J gene: TRBJ2-1
V gene: TRBV28
CDR3 protein: CASSPIGTSGSTPYNEQFF

CDR3 length: 14
J gene: TRBJ2-5
V gene: TRBV2
CDR3 protein: CAITFEEQQETQYF

CDR3 length: 18
J gene: TRBJ2-1
V gene: TRBV11-1
CDR3 protein: CASSAGLAGGPGWNEQFF

CDR3 length: 15
J gene: TRBJ2-4
V gene: TRBV7-8
CDR3 protein: CASSWLAGGENIQYF

CDR3 length: 17
J gene: TRBJ2-3
V gene: TRBV5-1
CDR3 protein: CASSFWFRGSPEDTQYF

CDR3 length: 14
J gene: TRBJ1-3
V gene: TRBV11-2
CDR3 protein: CASRPVVSGDTIYF

CDR3 length: 15
J gene: TRBJ1-6
V gene: TRBV4-2
CDR3 protein: CASSSGMSLDSPLHF

CDR3 length: 18
J gene: TRBJ1-5
V gene: TRBV19
CDR3 protein: CASSIDRTKTFSNQPQHF

CDR3 length: 15
J gene: TRBJ1-1
V gene: TRBV5-1
CDR3 protein: CASSPLRGPNTEAFF

CDR3 length: 12
J gene: TRBJ2-1
V gene: TRBV20-1
CDR3 protein: CSATLSLNEQFF

CDR3 length: 14
J gene: TRBJ2-5
V gene: TRBV9
CDR3 protein: CASSVDLGQETQYF

CDR3 length: 17
J gene: TRBJ2-7
V gene: TRBV6-2/TRBV6-3
CDR3 protein: CASSRTDLAGGPIEQYF

CDR3 length: 16
J gene: TRBJ1-1
V gene: TRBV6-1
CDR3 protein: CASSDRTGGMNTEAFF

CDR3 length: 14
J gene: TRBJ2-4
V gene: TRBV3-1
CDR3 protein: CASSSGELANIQYF

CDR3 length: 13
J gene: TRBJ1-4
V gene: TRBV2
CDR3 protein: CASTRGLNEKLFF

CDR3 length: 16
J gene: TRBJ2-7
V gene: TRBV15
CDR3 protein: CATSSSSGRLSYEQYF

CDR3 length: 15
J gene: TRBJ2-1
V gene: TRBV27
CDR3 protein: CASSLGVAPYNEQFF

CDR3 length: 15
J gene: TRBJ2-1
V gene: TRBV15
CDR3 protein: CATSLGTSGSTEQFF

CDR3 length: 15
J gene: TRBJ2-3
V gene: TRBV10-2
CDR3 protein: CATTWTDPLTDTQYF

CDR3 length: 15
J gene: TRBJ2-3
V gene: TRBV6-2/TRBV6-3
CDR3 protein: CASSSSGERTDTQYF

CDR3 length: 15
J gene: TRBJ2-2
V gene: TRBV7-2
CDR3 protein: CASSVDRASTGELFF

CDR3 length: 14
J gene: TRBJ2-7
V gene: TRBV5-1
CDR3 protein: CASSGTSGAYEQYF

CDR3 length: 15
J gene: TRBJ2-1
V gene: TRBV10-2
CDR3 protein: CASRSRDVGNNEQFF

CDR3 length: 17
J gene: TRBJ2-5
V gene: TRBV24-1
CDR3 protein: CATSDSGTGLRQETQYF

CDR3 length: 12
J gene: TRBJ2-5
V gene: TRBV11-2
CDR3 protein: CASSLAQEAQYF

CDR3 length: 12
J gene: TRBJ2-7
V gene: TRBV29-1
CDR3 protein: CSVRSSSYEQYF

CDR3 length: 13
J gene: TRBJ2-3
V gene: TRBV12-3/TRBV12-4
CDR3 protein: CASSFSGTDTQYF

CDR3 length: 14
J gene: TRBJ2-5
V gene: TRBV6-1
CDR3 protein: CASRETGSPETQYF

CDR3 length: 16
J gene: TRBJ1-1
V gene: TRBV5-4
CDR3 protein: CASSPALGPMNTEAFF

CDR3 length: 14
J gene: TRBJ2-7
V gene: TRBV6-1
CDR3 protein: CASTPYEAAYEQYF

CDR3 length: 14
J gene: TRBJ2-1
V gene: TRBV28
CDR3 protein: CASSLPGAGNEQFF

CDR3 length: 16
J gene: TRBJ2-7
V gene: TRBV20-1
CDR3 protein: CSASHPPASVPYEQYF

CDR3 length: 18
J gene: TRBJ2-3
V gene: TRBV20-1
CDR3 protein: CSALKGLAGSASTDTQYF

CDR3 length: 19
J gene: TRBJ1-2
V gene: TRBV7-2
CDR3 protein: CASRGFGLGQGSSNYGYTF

CDR3 length: 14
J gene: TRBJ2-3
V gene: TRBV20-1
CDR3 protein: CSATGAKSTDTQYF

CDR3 length: 12
J gene: TRBJ2-7
V gene: TRBV14
CDR3 protein: CASSQMGYEQYF

CDR3 length: 16
J gene: TRBJ2-5
V gene: TRBV7-2
CDR3 protein: CASSLLGTFYQETQYF

CDR3 length: 18
J gene: TRBJ2-7
V gene: TRBV4-3
CDR3 protein: CASSQELTSGGSSYEQYF

CDR3 length: 15
J gene: TRBJ2-2
V gene: TRBV20-1
CDR3 protein: CSASPRTGGGGELFF

CDR3 length: 14
J gene: TRBJ2-2
V gene: TRBV11-1
CDR3 protein: CASRDSPNTGELFF

CDR3 length: 16
J gene: TRBJ1-2
V gene: TRBV7-9
CDR3 protein: CASSLAIGQGSNGYTF

CDR3 length: 15
J gene: TRBJ2-5
V gene: TRBV10-3
CDR3 protein: CATNREGGNQETQYF

CDR3 length: 16
J gene: TRBJ2-3
V gene: TRBV6-1
CDR3 protein: CASSEADGGGADTQYF

CDR3 length: 16
J gene: TRBJ2-2
V gene: TRBV5-6
CDR3 protein: CASSSEYRAITGELFF

CDR3 length: 15
J gene: TRBJ2-7
V gene: TRBV5-4
CDR3 protein: CASSLRLAGAYEQYF

CDR3 length: 16
J gene: TRBJ1-2
V gene: TRBV12-3/TRBV12-4
CDR3 protein: CASSLGLGGETYGYTF

CDR3 length: 15
J gene: TRBJ2-1
V gene: TRBV10-2
CDR3 protein: CASSLILSSYNEQFF

CDR3 length: 17
J gene: TRBJ2-3
V gene: TRBV5-5
CDR3 protein: CASILLYSGMGPDTQYF

CDR3 length: 15
J gene: TRBJ2-3
V gene: TRBV7-9
CDR3 protein: CASRAGAWTVETQYF

CDR3 length: 13
J gene: TRBJ1-5
V gene: TRBV10-3
CDR3 protein: CATGPIQNQPQHF

CDR3 length: 16
J gene: TRBJ1-3
V gene: TRBV6-1
CDR3 protein: CASSPPEDHSGNTIYF

CDR3 length: 15
J gene: TRBJ1-5
V gene: TRBV7-2
CDR3 protein: CASSLDRADNQPQHF

CDR3 length: 15
J gene: TRBJ2-2
V gene: TRBV24-1
CDR3 protein: CATSDLTDNTGELFF

CDR3 length: 15
J gene: TRBJ1-4
V gene: TRBV9
CDR3 protein: CASSVGTEWGEKLFF

CDR3 length: 16
J gene: TRBJ2-1
V gene: TRBV2
CDR3 protein: CASVSRGLAAYNEQFF

CDR3 length: 15
J gene: TRBJ2-7
V gene: TRBV12-3/TRBV12-4
CDR3 protein: CASTISGTGSIEQYF